This T cell receptor (beta chain) was sequenced for a study of T cell responses to AZD1222 COVID-19 vaccine. Overall study results and limits: It should be noted that donors were predominantly white British and more often female, and clonal diversity was possibly underestimated. Close to half of spike-specific TCRs reportedly recognize unmutated variant regions. Among those given AZD1222, only six or seven were seropositive at baseline. Spike-specific TCR breadth and depth both grew after two AZD1222 doses.

Profiled with immunoSEQ multiplex PCR; TCRdb holds only in-frame clones, not every one. The table shows approximately 140,000 clones, with 80% to 90% occurring only once. Points on this clone: Its antigen is as yet unknown.

The CDR3 consists of 14 residues. The V end lost 5 bases, the J end lost 4 bases, and 14 bases lay between the germline ends. Germline-derived CDR1 and CDR2 are MNHEY and SVGAGI. The sequence was obtained from an adult in good health. The specimen was peripheral blood, collected on day 0 of AZD1222 vaccination. The J gene is TRBJ1-2, the V gene TRBV6-5, with unresolved D. The CDR3 spells CASSPYPGRYGYTF. CDR3 coding DNA: TGTGCCAGCAGTCCCTATCCCGGACGCTATGGCTACACCTTC.